The next 6 T cell receptor beta chains were all read from a single sample in a study of a mutant IDH1 vaccine in newly diagnosed glioma. Assay: immunoSEQ multiplex PCR; the TCRdb copy retains only in-frame clones and omits some. Of roughly 51,000 clones in the sample, around 80% were seen once. These receptors' targets are unknown. Time point: week 23, last vaccination. All doses held 300 ug of mutant IDH1 20-mer peptide, with topical imiquimod. The sequencing used PBMCs, collected from a glioma patient whose treatment included an IDH1 peptide vaccine. All receptors come from a woman aged 40 to 50 with glioma. Some clones in this sample may be carry-over from other donors' samples.

The chain combines TRBV7-9 with TRBJ1-1; unclear D gene. The CDR3 is 13 residues long. V dropped 2 bases and J dropped 1 base, with 5 bases sitting between them. Germline V lookup: CDR1 SEHNR, CDR2 FQNEAQ (reference sequence). This chain's CDR3 is CASSLRPNTEAFF. The CDR3 DNA reads as TGTGCCAGCAGCTTAAGGCCGAACACTGAAGCTTTCTTT.

This rearrangement joins TRBV21-1 to TRBJ2-2. TRBV21-1 is a recognized pseudogene. The CDR3 runs to 18 residues. The CDR3 here is CASSAQKRRAENTGELFF. The DNA for the CDR3 is TGTGCCAGCAGCGCCCAGAAAAGAAGGGCCGAGAACACCGGGGAGCTGTTTTTT.

The CDR3 sequence: CASSTGPNRINQPQHF. DNA of the CDR3: TGTGCCAGCTCAACCGGGCCCAACAGGATCAATCAGCCCCAGCATTTT. This chain joins TRBV18 and TRBJ1-5; TRBD1 is a possible D gene (5 bases). The V gene's germline CDR1 is KGHSH and CDR2 LQKENI. The CDR3 runs to 16 residues. V was pared by 5 bases and J by 3 bases, with 17 bases between.

The chain has TRBV9 and TRBJ1-2; 8 nucleotides agree with TRBD1. This CDR3 contains 15 residues. Germline CDR1 SGDLS, CDR2 YYNGEE. V was pared by 3 bases and J by 2 bases, with 6 bases of the junction left unmatched. The CDR3 DNA is TGTGCCAGCAGCGGATACAGGGGGTTAAACTATGGCTACACCTTC. Its translation is CASSGYRGLNYGYTF.

The chain carries TRBV2 and TRBJ1-4; 10 bases match TRBD1. The germline gives CDR1 SNHLY, CDR2 FYNNEI. The CDR3 has 14 amino acids. J lost 7 bases, V lost 6 bases, and 5 bases had no gene match. The CDR3 loop is CASRRDRGSEKLFF. DNA of the CDR3: TGTGCCAGCAGAAGGGACAGGGGTAGTGAAAAACTGTTTTTT.

This clone was seen just once. CDR3 sequence reads: CASSVGVEQFF. CDR3 nucleotides: TGTGCCAGCAGCGTTGGAGTTGAGCAGTTCTTC. The rearrangement links TRBV9 to TRBJ2-1; D call uncertain. The germline V gene encodes CDR1 SGDLS and CDR2 YYNGEE. The CDR3 consists of 11 residues. Trimming shortened V by 2 bases and J by 9 bases, and 6 bases separated the two germline ends.